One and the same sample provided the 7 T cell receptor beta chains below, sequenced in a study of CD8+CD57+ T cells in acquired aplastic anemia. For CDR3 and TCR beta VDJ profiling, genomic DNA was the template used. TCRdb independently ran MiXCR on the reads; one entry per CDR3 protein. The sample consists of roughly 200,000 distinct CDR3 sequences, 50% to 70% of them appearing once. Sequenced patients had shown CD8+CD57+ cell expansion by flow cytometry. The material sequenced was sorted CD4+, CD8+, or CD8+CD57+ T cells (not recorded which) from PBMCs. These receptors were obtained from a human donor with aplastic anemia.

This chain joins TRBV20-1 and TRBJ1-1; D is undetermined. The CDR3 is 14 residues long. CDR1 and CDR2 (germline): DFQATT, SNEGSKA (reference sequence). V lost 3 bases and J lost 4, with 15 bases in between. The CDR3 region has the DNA TGCAGTGCTAGTTGGGGAGGGTCCAGCACTGAAGCTTTCTTT. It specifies CSASWGGSSTEAFF.

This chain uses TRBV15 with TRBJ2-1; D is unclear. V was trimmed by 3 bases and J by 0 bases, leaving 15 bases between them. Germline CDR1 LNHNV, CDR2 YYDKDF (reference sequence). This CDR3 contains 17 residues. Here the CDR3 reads CATSSLDPVSSYNEQFF. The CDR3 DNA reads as TGTGCCACCAGCAGCTTGGATCCGGTAAGCTCCTACAATGAGCAGTTCTTC.

The CDR3 region has the DNA TGCAGTGCTCCGCCTCTTACAGATACGCAGTATTTT. Its translation is CSAPPLTDTQYF. The chain combines TRBV20-1 with TRBJ2-3; no firm D call. Trimming removed 5 bases at V and 3 bases at J, with 9 bases between. The CDR3 totals 12 residues. Germline V gives CDR1 DFQATT, CDR2 SNEGSKA (reference sequence).

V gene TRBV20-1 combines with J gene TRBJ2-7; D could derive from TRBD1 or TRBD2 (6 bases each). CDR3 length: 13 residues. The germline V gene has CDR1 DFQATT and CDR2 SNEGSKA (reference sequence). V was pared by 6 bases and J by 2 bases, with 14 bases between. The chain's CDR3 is CSARQAGTYEQYF. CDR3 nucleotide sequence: TGCAGTGCCAGACAGGCGGGAACCTACGAGCAGTACTTC.

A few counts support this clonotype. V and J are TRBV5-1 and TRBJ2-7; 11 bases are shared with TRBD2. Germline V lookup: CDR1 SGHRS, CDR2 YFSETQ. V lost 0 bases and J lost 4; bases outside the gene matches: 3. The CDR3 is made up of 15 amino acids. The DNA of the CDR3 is TGCGCCAGCAGCTTGGAGGCTAGCGGGGGGTACGAGCAGTACTTC. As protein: CASSLEASGGYEQYF.

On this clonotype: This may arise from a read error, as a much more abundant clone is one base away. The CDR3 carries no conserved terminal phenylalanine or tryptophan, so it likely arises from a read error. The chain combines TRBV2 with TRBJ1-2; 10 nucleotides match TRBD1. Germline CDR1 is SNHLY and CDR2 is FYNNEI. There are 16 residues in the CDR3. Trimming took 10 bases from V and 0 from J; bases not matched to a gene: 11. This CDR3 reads CATTGTGVFSNYGYTS. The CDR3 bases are TGTGCCACAACCGGGACAGGGGTCTTCTCTAACTATGGCTACACCTCC.

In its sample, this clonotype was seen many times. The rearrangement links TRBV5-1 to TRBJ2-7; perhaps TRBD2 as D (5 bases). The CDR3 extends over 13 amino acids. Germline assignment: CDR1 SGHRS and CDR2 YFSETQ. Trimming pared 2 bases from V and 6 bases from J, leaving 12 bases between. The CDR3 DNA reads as TGCGCCAGCAGCTTCCACGGGAACGGCGAGCAGTACTTC. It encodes CASSFHGNGEQYF.